These T cell receptor beta chains were read from a single sample in a study of T cells after yellow fever vaccination. TCRdb re-analysed the 5' RACE reads in MiXCR, keeping a single row per CDR3 protein. The sample shows hundreds of thousands of distinct CDR3 sequences, around 17% of them seen only once. Sample: PBMCs, taken about 5 days after the first yellow fever vaccination. The receptor set was obtained from a man aged 18 to 29 who received the YFV17D yellow fever vaccine. Each CDR3 is given with its conserved first and last residue. Each record gives: clone size, V gene, D gene, J gene, CDR3 DNA, CDR3 protein. A D gene is named only where the DNA matches it firmly. Only some rows state a clone size, as once, few, many or a class for expanded clones.

.	TRBV11-2	.	TRBJ2-3	TGTGCCAGCAGCTCTCCGGGGGGCCTGGGTGAGGGGAGAGATACGCAGTATTTT	CASSSPGGLGEGRDTQYF
few	TRBV7-6	.	TRBJ1-2	TGTGCCAGCAGCTTAGACTCCGGGGGCGGTGGCTACACCTTC	CASSLDSGGGGYTF
few	TRBV7-9	.	TRBJ2-7	TGTGCCAGCAGCTTACCCCGACAGCCCTACGAGCAGTACTTC	CASSLPRQPYEQYF
few	TRBV4-3	.	TRBJ2-4	TGCGCCAGCAGCCAGACGGCCCTTCCGCAAAACATTCAGTACTTC	CASSQTALPQNIQYF
few	TRBV20-1	.	TRBJ2-2	TGCAGTGCTAGAGATTTTCAGAAGGCCGGGGAGCTGTTTTTT	CSARDFQKAGELFF
.	TRBV19	.	TRBJ1-4	TGTGCCAGTACTGGACGGAGTGCAACTAATGAAAAACTGTTTTTT	CASTGRSATNEKLFF
.	TRBV7-9	.	TRBJ2-7	TGTGCCAGCAGCTTAGGGGCAGGGGACGAGCAGTACTTC	CASSLGAGDEQYF
few	TRBV7-2	.	TRBJ2-7	TGTGCCAGCAGCTTTGGGGGGCGGGCCTACGAGCAGTACTTC	CASSFGGRAYEQYF
few	TRBV10-1	.	TRBJ2-3	TGCGCCAGCGGGGCCTATTCGGATACGCAGTATTTT	CASGAYSDTQYF
.	TRBV6-1	TRBD1	TRBJ2-7	TGTGCCAGCAGCTCCGGGACAGGGGGGTCCGAGCAGTACTTC	CASSSGTGGSEQYF
.	TRBV12-3/TRBV12-4	TRBD2	TRBJ2-5	TGTGCCAGCCGTAAACTAGCGGGCCCAGAGACCCAGTACTTC	CASRKLAGPETQYF
.	TRBV24-1	.	TRBJ2-1	TGTGCCACCAGTGATTTTGGGGTTCCCTACAATGAGCAGTTCTTC	CATSDFGVPYNEQFF
few	TRBV20-1	TRBD2	TRBJ2-5	TGCAGTGCCCTAGGACTAGCGGGGGGTACCCAGTACTTC	CSALGLAGGTQYF
.	TRBV4-1	.	TRBJ2-7	TGCGCCAGCAGCCAAATGGGAGATAGCTCCTACGAGCAGTACTTC	CASSQMGDSSYEQYF
few	TRBV5-1	TRBD1	TRBJ1-2	TGCGCCAGCAGTTCCCCGGGACAGGAGTATGGCTACACCTTC	CASSSPGQEYGYTF
many	TRBV27	TRBD1	TRBJ1-2	TGTGCCAGCAGTTTAGATTGGGACAGGGGGCACTATGGCTACACCTTC	CASSLDWDRGHYGYTF
.	TRBV5-1	TRBD1	TRBJ1-4	TGCGCCAGCAGCTCACAGGGGGGAAATGAAAAACTGTTTTTT	CASSSQGGNEKLFF
.	TRBV7-6	.	TRBJ1-1	TGTGCCAGCAGCCTTACCCAATCGGAAAACACTGAAGCTTTCTTT	CASSLTQSENTEAFF
few	TRBV4-3	.	TRBJ2-7	TGCGCCAGCAGCCAAGATCAGACACAGGTCTACGAGCAGTACTTC	CASSQDQTQVYEQYF
few	TRBV6-2/TRBV6-3	TRBD2	TRBJ2-3	TGTGCCAGCAGTTACTCTCCAGCGGGGGCCTCAGATACGCAGTATTTT	CASSYSPAGASDTQYF
few	TRBV28	.	TRBJ1-1	TGTGCCAGCAGTTTTGAAGTCCTTACAGGCAGCTCTGAAGCTTTCTTT	CASSFEVLTGSSEAFF
few	TRBV7-8	TRBD2	TRBJ2-2	TGTGCCAGCAGCTTTTATGTGACTAGCGGGGCTAACGGGGAGCTGTTTTTT	CASSFYVTSGANGELFF
few	TRBV6-5	.	TRBJ2-3	TGTGCCAGCAGTTACTCGCGCGGGGCCGGCACAGATACGCAGTATTTT	CASSYSRGAGTDTQYF
few	TRBV6-1	TRBD2	TRBJ2-1	TGTGCCAGCAGCCTGTGGGGGGGAGGGTCCTACAATGAGCAGTTCTTC	CASSLWGGGSYNEQFF